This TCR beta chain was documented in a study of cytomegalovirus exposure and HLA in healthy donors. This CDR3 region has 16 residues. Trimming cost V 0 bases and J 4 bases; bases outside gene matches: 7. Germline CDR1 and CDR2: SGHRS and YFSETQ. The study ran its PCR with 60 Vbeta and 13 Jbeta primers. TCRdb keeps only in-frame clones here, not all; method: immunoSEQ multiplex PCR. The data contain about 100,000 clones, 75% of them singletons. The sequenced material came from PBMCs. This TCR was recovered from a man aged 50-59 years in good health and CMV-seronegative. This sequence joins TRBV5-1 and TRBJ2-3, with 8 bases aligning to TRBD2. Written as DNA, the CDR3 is TGCGCCAGCAGCTTGGGTCCAGCGGGGGCGGCAGATACGCAGTATTTT. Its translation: CASSLGPAGAADTQYF.